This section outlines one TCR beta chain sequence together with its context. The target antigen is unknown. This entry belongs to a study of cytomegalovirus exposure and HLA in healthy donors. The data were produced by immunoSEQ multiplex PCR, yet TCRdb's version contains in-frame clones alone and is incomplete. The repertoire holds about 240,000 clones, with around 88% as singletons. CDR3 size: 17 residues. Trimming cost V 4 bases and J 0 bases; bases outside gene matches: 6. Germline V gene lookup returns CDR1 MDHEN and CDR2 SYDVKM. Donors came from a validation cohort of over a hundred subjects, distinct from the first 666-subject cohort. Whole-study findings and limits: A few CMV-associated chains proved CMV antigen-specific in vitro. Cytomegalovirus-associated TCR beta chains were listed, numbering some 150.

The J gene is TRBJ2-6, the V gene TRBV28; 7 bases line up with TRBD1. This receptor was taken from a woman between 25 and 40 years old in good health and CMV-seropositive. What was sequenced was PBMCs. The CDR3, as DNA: TGTGCCAGCAGTTCCGGGACAGCTCTCTCTGGGGCCAACGTCCTGACTTTC. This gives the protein CASSSGTALSGANVLTF.